This TCR beta chain emerged from a study of Graves' ophthalmopathy and Graves' hyperthyroidism. The sequenced template was RNA, covering the TCR beta CDR3 region. Amplification began with first-round RT-PCR using HTBI primers, then second-round multiplex PCR was performed. In TCRdb, the multiplex PCR reads were re-called with MiXCR into one record per CDR3 protein. The table lists 24,000 or so distinct CDR3 sequences, 45% to 60% of them singletons, with roughly 6.5% in the top ten. Turning to this clonotype: Its antigen is not identified.

The junction had 5 bases not matched to a gene; V was cut back by 4 bases and J by 4 bases. The CDR3 extends over 15 amino acids. Germline lookup yields CDR1 SNHLY and CDR2 FYNNEI. PBMCs came from roughly 10 ml of fresh peripheral blood. Study results and caveats: Ophthalmopathy progression was predicted with 55% to 71% sensitivity and approximately 72% specificity.

The TCR originated in an adult woman with stable Graves' hyperthyroidism. The V and J genes are TRBV2 and TRBJ2-5; 11 nucleotides agree with TRBD2. Sequences were obtained from peripheral blood. CDR3 DNA: TGTGCCAGCAGTGGTAGCGGGAGGGCAGCAGAGACCCAGTACTTC. Its translation: CASSGSGRAAETQYF.